A selection of T cell receptor beta chains follows, all from one sample in a study of blood T cell repertoires in COVID-19. TCRdb's table, derived via immunoSEQ multiplex PCR, lists solely in-frame clones and lacks some. The sample has roughly 170,000 clones; around four fifths are singletons. Sequenced sample: PBMCs or T cells enriched from blood (not recorded which). Receptors were obtained from a woman in her fifties or sixties in a cohort exposed to, infected with or recovered from COVID-19 (not recorded which). Both conserved end residues are part of each CDR3. The order of the fields is J gene, D gene, V gene, clone size, CDR3 length, CDR3 protein, CDR3 DNA. The D gene is left open where the match is weak. Clone size is shown for a subset of rows, as once, few, many or a class of expanded clone.

>TRBJ1-2|-|TRBV2|-|13
CASRDSPTTGYTF
TGTGCCAGCAGAGATAGCCCGACTACTGGCTACACCTTC
>TRBJ2-3|-|TRBV4-3|once|16
CASSQDTGLSTDTQYF
TGCGCCAGCAGCCAAGATACGGGTCTAAGCACAGATACGCAGTATTTT
>TRBJ2-1|TRBD2|TRBV3-1/TRBV3-2|-|16
CASSQQTSGGYNEQFF
TGTGCCAGCAGCCAACAGACTAGCGGGGGGTACAATGAGCAGTTCTTC
>TRBJ2-1|-|TRBV7-2|-|14
CASSLGLDYNEQFF
TGTGCCAGCAGCTTAGGACTAGACTACAATGAGCAGTTCTTC
>TRBJ1-4|TRBD1|TRBV4-1|few|21
CASSHKMSGQGAAETNEKLFF
TGCGCCAGCAGCCATAAGATGTCGGGACAGGGGGCGGCGGAGACTAATGAAAAACTGTTTTTT
>TRBJ1-2|-|TRBV28|-|19
CASSWQSLGFRGTNYGYTF
TGTGCCAGCAGTTGGCAAAGTTTAGGATTCCGAGGGACTAACTATGGCTACACCTTC
>TRBJ1-2|TRBD1|TRBV5-1|-|13
CASSPDRGPGYTF
TGCGCCAGCAGCCCCGACAGGGGGCCTGGCTACACCTTC
>TRBJ2-7|-|TRBV3-1/TRBV3-2|-|13
CASTQGNSYEQYF
TGTGCCAGCACCCAAGGTAACAGCTACGAGCAGTACTTC
>TRBJ2-7|TRBD1|TRBV11-2|-|13
CASSRTGTNEQYF
TGTGCCAGCAGCCGGACAGGGACAAACGAGCAGTACTTC
>TRBJ1-5|-|TRBV6-5|-|13
CASSQVRVQPQHF
TGTGCCAGCAGCCAAGTCAGGGTTCAGCCCCAGCATTTT
>TRBJ2-1|TRBD2|TRBV19|-|15
CASRVAGGPLNEQFF
TGTGCCAGTAGGGTGGCGGGGGGGCCTCTTAATGAGCAGTTCTTC
>TRBJ1-1|-|TRBV2|-|13
CATTLQMNTEAFF
TGTGCCACCACTCTACAGATGAACACTGAAGCTTTCTTT
>TRBJ1-1|TRBD1|TRBV5-8|-|17
CASRGRGGDRLNTEAFF
TGTGCCAGCAGGGGCAGGGGGGGGGACAGGCTGAACACTGAAGCTTTCTTT
>TRBJ2-1|-|TRBV28|once|13
CASRKGAANEQFF
TGTGCCAGCAGGAAAGGGGCAGCAAATGAGCAGTTCTTC
>TRBJ2-7|TRBD2|TRBV6-2/TRBV6-3|-|14
CASSRPGTSTEQYF
TGTGCCAGCAGCCGCCCCGGGACTAGCACCGAGCAGTACTTC
>TRBJ2-7|TRBD1|TRBV10-3|once|14
CAISTGQDTYEQYF
TGTGCCATCAGTACGGGACAGGATACCTACGAGCAGTACTTC
>TRBJ2-5|-|TRBV11-2|-|13
CASSPNRGETQYF
TGTGCCAGCAGCCCAAATCGGGGGGAGACCCAGTACTTC
>TRBJ2-1|-|TRBV15|-|13
CATSRVQGWEQFF
TGTGCCACCAGCAGAGTTCAGGGTTGGGAGCAGTTCTTC
>TRBJ2-1|TRBD2|TRBV2|-|15
CASSSGLADSNEQFF
TGTGCCAGCAGTTCCGGACTAGCGGATAGCAATGAGCAGTTCTTC
>TRBJ1-2|-|TRBV10-3|-|13
CAARSPSFYGYTF
TGTGCCGCAAGGAGCCCCTCTTTCTATGGCTACACCTTC
>TRBJ1-2|TRBD1|TRBV28|-|13
CASRSDRGRGYTF
TGTGCCAGCAGGTCCGACAGGGGAAGGGGCTACACCTTC
>TRBJ2-3|TRBD1|TRBV28|-|15
CASSSGTGFTDTQYF
TGTGCCAGCAGCTCCGGGACAGGGTTTACAGATACGCAGTATTTT
>TRBJ2-7|-|TRBV30|-|12
CAWSSFVYEQYF
TGTGCCTGGAGTTCTTTCGTATACGAGCAGTACTTC
>TRBJ1-2|-|TRBV19|few|11
CASEANYGYTF
TGTGCCAGTGAGGCTAACTATGGCTACACCTTC
>TRBJ1-5|TRBD1|TRBV27|many|15
CASSTNRDRDQPQHF
TGTGCCAGCAGTACGAACCGGGACAGGGATCAGCCCCAGCATTTT
>TRBJ2-5|TRBD2|TRBV18|-|15
CASSPLSGGEETQYF
TGTGCCAGCTCACCACTTAGCGGGGGCGAAGAGACCCAGTACTTC
>TRBJ2-1|TRBD2|TRBV4-3|-|16
CASSLSAGGASDEQFF
TGCGCCAGCAGCCTGTCAGCGGGGGGGGCCTCGGATGAGCAGTTCTTC
>TRBJ1-4|-|TRBV2|-|15
CASSEVWAEVEKLFF
TGTGCCAGCAGTGAAGTATGGGCAGAAGTTGAAAAACTGTTTTTT
>TRBJ2-1|TRBD1|TRBV19|-|15
CASELGQGFRNEQFF
TGTGCCAGTGAATTGGGACAGGGGTTTCGCAATGAGCAGTTCTTC
>TRBJ2-1|TRBD1|TRBV19|-|16
CASSIQTGPGYNEQFF
TGTGCCAGTAGTATTCAGACAGGGCCCGGGTACAATGAGCAGTTCTTC
>TRBJ2-1|TRBD1|TRBV4-2|-|15
CASSQGQGALNEQFF
TGTGCCAGCAGCCAAGGACAGGGGGCATTAAATGAGCAGTTCTTC
>TRBJ1-6|-|TRBV28|-|17
CASRVGTGVLNNSPLHF
TGTGCCAGCAGGGTAGGAACAGGAGTACTAAATAATTCACCCCTCCACTTT
>TRBJ1-6|-|TRBV30|-|14
CAWGHRVGNSPLHF
TGTGCCTGGGGCCACAGGGTGGGCAATTCACCCCTCCACTTT
>TRBJ1-5|-|TRBV30|-|13
CAPRGMGNQPQHF
TGTGCCCCACGGGGGATGGGCAATCAGCCCCAGCATTTT
>TRBJ1-5|TRBD1|TRBV5-4|-|17
CASSLGGTGDSNQPQHF
TGTGCCAGCAGCTTAGGTGGGACAGGGGATAGCAATCAGCCCCAGCATTTT
>TRBJ2-1|-|TRBV15|-|14
CATRGGSSYNEQFF
TGTGCCACCAGAGGTGGGAGCTCCTACAATGAGCAGTTCTTC
>TRBJ1-2|TRBD1|TRBV29-1|once|12
CSVGQGPYGYTF
TGCAGCGTTGGACAGGGACCCTATGGCTACACCTTC
>TRBJ1-3|-|TRBV6-6|-|15
CASRLGLTSGNTIYF
TGTGCCAGCAGATTGGGACTGACCTCTGGAAACACCATATATTTT
>TRBJ2-7|-|TRBV28|-|12
CASSPPEFEQYF
TGTGCCAGCAGCCCTCCGGAGTTCGAGCAGTACTTC
>TRBJ1-1|TRBD1|TRBV28|-|14
CASSSWDSYTEAFF
TGTGCCAGCAGTTCATGGGACAGCTACACTGAAGCTTTCTTT
>TRBJ2-5|TRBD1|TRBV5-4|-|15
CASSWDRGHQETQYF
TGTGCCAGCAGCTGGGACAGGGGGCATCAAGAGACCCAGTACTTC
>TRBJ2-7|TRBD2|TRBV5-1|-|16
CASSDPSGGIRYEQYF
TGCGCCAGCAGCGACCCTAGCGGAGGGATAAGATACGAGCAGTACTTC
>TRBJ2-3|TRBD2|TRBV10-2|-|14
CASSEGLAADTQYF
TGCGCCAGCAGTGAAGGACTAGCGGCAGATACGCAGTATTTT
>TRBJ2-5|-|TRBV7-9|-|13
CASSLGAVETQYF
TGTGCCAGCAGCTTAGGCGCCGTGGAGACCCAGTACTTC
>TRBJ2-7|-|TRBV7-9|-|13
CASSLSPLYEQYF
TGTGCCAGCAGCTTAAGCCCCCTGTACGAGCAGTACTTC
>TRBJ1-2|-|TRBV21-1|-|18
CASSKARFLYSRSYGYTF
TGTGCCAGCAGCAAAGCTCGATTTCTATACAGCCGGTCGTATGGCTACACCTTC
>TRBJ1-5|-|TRBV24-1|-|15
CATSESRFSDQPQHF
TGTGCCACCAGTGAGTCCAGGTTCTCGGATCAGCCCCAGCATTTT
>TRBJ2-5|TRBD2|TRBV5-1|-|14
CASSLLGGEETQYF
TGCGCCAGCAGCCTCCTGGGGGGGGAAGAGACCCAGTACTTC
>TRBJ2-5|-|TRBV11-1|few|11
CASSPGKTQYF
TGTGCCAGCAGCCCGGGGAAGACCCAGTACTTC
>TRBJ1-1|-|TRBV7-2|-|18
CASRPEESRRGVNTEAFF
TGTGCCAGCCGGCCGGAGGAATCGCGCCGTGGTGTGAACACTGAAGCTTTCTTT
>TRBJ2-5|-|TRBV18|-|15
CASSPPVQYLETQYF
TGTGCCAGCTCACCACCCGTACAGTACCTAGAGACCCAGTACTTC
>TRBJ1-1|-|TRBV5-6|-|15
CASSLGAGENTEAFF
TGTGCCAGCAGCTTGGGGGCGGGGGAGAACACTGAAGCTTTCTTT
>TRBJ1-2|TRBD1|TRBV5-6|-|16
CASKGTGAPRAYGYTF
TGTGCCAGTAAAGGGACAGGGGCTCCCCGGGCCTATGGCTACACCTTC